This TCR beta chain originates from a study of T-cell reconstitution after alpha-beta-depleted transplantation in children. The sample holds many counts of this clonotype. Construction of the TCRbeta library involved unique molecular identifiers. From the PCR reads, TCRdb called clonotypes with MiXCR, one entry per CDR3 protein. The table lists some 240,000 distinct CDR3 sequences, around 9.7% of them singletons. The CDR3 length is 15 residues. Germline CDR1 and CDR2: ENHRY and SYGVKD. V was clipped by 6 bases and J by 10 bases, with 19 bases between them. The V and J genes are TRBV10-3 and TRBJ1-6, with TRBD1 as a possible D gene (5 bases). Material: PBMCs from the stem cell graft donor, obtained from the stem cell graft. The TCR was taken from a human donor who donated a stem cell graft to a child with SCID. The chain's CDR3 is CAIRVSDLGTSPLHF. The CDR3 bases are TGTGCCATCAGGGTCTCGGATCTCGGGACGTCACCCCTCCACTTT.